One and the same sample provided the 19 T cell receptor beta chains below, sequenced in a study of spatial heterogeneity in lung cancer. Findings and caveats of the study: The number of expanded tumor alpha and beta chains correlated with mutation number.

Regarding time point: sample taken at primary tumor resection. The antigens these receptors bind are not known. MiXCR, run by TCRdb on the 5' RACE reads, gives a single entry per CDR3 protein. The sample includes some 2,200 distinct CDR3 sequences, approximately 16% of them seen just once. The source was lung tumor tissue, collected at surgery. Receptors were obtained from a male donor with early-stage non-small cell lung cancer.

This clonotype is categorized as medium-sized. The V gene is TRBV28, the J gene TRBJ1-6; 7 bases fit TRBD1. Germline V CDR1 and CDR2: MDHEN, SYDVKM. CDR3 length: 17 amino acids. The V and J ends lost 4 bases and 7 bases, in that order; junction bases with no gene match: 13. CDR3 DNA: TGTGCCAGCAGTTCCGGAGAGGGGGACAGCAGAAATTCACCCCTCCACTTT. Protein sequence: CASSSGEGDSRNSPLHF.

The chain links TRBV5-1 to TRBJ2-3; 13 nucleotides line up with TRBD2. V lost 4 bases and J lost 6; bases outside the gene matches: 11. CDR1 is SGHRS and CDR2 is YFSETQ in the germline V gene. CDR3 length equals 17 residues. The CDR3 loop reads CASSRQLAGGPTDTQYF. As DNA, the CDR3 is TGCGCCAGCAGCCGCCAACTAGCGGGGGGGCCTACGGATACGCAGTATTTT.

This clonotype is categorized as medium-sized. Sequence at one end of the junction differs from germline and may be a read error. CDR3: CVSSQDRDGGELFF. The DNA of the CDR3 is TGTGTCAGCAGCCAAGACAGGGACGGCGGGGAGCTGTTTTTT. The rearrangement joins TRBV14 to TRBJ2-2; 7 bases are shared with TRBD1. The CDR3 is 14 amino acids. Germline V gene sequence: CDR1 SGHDN, CDR2 FVKESK.

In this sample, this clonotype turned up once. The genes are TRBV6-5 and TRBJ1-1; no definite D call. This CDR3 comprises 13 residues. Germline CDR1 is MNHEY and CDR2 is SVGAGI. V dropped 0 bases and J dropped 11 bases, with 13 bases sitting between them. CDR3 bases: TGTGCCAGCAGTTACTCGCCATCGACGGCCGCTTTCTTT. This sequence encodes CASSYSPSTAAFF.

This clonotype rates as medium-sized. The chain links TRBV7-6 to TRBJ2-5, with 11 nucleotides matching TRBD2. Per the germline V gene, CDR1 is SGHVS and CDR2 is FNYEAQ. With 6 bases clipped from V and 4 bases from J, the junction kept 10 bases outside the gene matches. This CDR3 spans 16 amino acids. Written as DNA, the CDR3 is TGTGCCAGCAGACCAACTAGCGGGAGTGGAGGAGAGACCCAGTACTTC. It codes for CASRPTSGSGGETQYF.

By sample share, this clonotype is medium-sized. CDR3 sequence (DNA): TGTGCCAGCTCACCACGGGAGGCAGCGAACACCGGGGAGCTGTTTTTT. It is translated as CASSPREAANTGELFF. The chain links TRBV18 to TRBJ2-2; tentative D call: TRBD2 (6 bases). This CDR3 region has 16 residues. Germline-derived CDR1 and CDR2 are KGHSH and LQKENI. Trimming shortened V by 1 base and J by 0 bases, and 9 bases separated the two germline ends. Full variable domain (rest looked up from reference TRBV18 and TRBJ2-2): NAGVMQNPRHLVRRRGQEARLRCSPMKGHSHVYWYRQLPEEGLKFMVYLQKENIIDESGMPKERFSAEFPKEGPSILRIQQVVRGDSAAYFCASSPREAANTGELFFGEGSRLTVL.

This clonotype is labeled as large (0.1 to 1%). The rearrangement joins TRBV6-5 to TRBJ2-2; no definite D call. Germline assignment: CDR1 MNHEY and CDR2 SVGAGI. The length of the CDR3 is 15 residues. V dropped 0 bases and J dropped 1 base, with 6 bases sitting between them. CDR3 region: CASSYSDENTGELFF. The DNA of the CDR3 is TGTGCCAGCAGTTACTCGGACGAGAACACCGGGGAGCTGTTTTTT.

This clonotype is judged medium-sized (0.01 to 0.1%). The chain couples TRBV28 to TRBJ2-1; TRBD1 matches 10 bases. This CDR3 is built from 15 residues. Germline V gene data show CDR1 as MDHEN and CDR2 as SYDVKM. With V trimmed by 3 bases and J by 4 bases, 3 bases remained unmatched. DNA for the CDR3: TGTGCCAGCAGTTTTAGGACAGGGGGATACAATGAGCAGTTCTTC. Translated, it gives CASSFRTGGYNEQFF.

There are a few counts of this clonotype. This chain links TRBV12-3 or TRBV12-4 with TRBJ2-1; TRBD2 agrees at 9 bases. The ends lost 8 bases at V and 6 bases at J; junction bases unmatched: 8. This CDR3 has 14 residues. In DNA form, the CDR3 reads TGTGCCAGCCTGAGGACTAGCGAGTTCAATGAGCAGTTCTTC. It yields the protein CASLRTSEFNEQFF.

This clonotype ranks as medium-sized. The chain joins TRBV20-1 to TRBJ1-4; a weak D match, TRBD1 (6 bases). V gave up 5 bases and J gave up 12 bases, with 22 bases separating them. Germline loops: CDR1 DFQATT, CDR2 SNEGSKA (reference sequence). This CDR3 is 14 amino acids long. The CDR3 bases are TGCAGTGCTGCTACGGACAGTGCTAATGGGGAACTGTTTTTT. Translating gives CSAATDSANGELFF.

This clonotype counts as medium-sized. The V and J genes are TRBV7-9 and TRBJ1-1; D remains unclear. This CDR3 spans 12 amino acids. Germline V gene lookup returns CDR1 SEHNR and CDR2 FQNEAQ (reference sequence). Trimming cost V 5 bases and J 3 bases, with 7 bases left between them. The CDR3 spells CASSLHDTEAFF. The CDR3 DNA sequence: TGTGCCAGCAGCCTCCATGACACTGAAGCTTTCTTT.

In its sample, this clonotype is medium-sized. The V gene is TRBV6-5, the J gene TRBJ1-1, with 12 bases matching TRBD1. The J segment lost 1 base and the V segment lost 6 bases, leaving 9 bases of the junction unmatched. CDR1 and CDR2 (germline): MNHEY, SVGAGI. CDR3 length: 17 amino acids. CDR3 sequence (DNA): TGTGCCAGCAGGCGAGGGACAGGGGGCTTGGAGAACACTGAAGCTTTCTTT. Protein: CASRRGTGGLENTEAFF.

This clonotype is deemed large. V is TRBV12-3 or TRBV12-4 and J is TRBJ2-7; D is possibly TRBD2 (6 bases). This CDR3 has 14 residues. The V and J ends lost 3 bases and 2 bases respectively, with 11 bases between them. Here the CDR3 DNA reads TGTGCCAGCAGTTTGGGGGGTCTCCCCTACGAGCAGTACTTC. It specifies CASSLGGLPYEQYF.

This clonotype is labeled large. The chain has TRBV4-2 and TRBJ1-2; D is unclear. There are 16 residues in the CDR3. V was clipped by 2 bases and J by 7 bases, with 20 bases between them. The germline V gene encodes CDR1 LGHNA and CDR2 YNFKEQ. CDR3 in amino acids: CASSQKRAASPLGYTF. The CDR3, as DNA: TGTGCCAGCAGCCAAAAGAGGGCCGCGTCGCCCCTTGGCTACACCTTC.

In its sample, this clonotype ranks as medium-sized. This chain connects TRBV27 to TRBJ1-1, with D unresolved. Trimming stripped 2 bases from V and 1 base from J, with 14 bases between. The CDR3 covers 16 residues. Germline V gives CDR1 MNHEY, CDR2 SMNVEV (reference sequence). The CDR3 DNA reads TGTGCCAGCAGTTTACAAGCGGCCAGTCCGAACACTGAAGCTTTCTTT. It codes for CASSLQAASPNTEAFF.

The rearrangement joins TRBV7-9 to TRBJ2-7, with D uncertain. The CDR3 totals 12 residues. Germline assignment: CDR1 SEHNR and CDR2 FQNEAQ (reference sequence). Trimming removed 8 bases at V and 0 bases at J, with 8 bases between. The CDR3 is CASSTDSYEQYF. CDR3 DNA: TGTGCCAGCTCGACCGACTCCTACGAGCAGTACTTC.

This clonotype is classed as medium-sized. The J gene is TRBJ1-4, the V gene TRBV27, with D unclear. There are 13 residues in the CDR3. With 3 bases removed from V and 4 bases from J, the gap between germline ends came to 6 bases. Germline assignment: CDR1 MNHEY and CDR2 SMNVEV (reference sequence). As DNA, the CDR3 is TGTGCCAGCAGTTTTGGCGGTAATGAAAAACTGTTTTTT. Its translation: CASSFGGNEKLFF. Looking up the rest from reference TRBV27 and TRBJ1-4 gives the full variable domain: EAQVTQNPRYLITVTGKKLTVTCSQNMNHEYMSWYRQDPGLGLRQIYYSMNVEVTDKGDVPEGYKVSRKEKRNFPLILESPSPNQTSLYFCASSFGGNEKLFFGSGTQLSVL.

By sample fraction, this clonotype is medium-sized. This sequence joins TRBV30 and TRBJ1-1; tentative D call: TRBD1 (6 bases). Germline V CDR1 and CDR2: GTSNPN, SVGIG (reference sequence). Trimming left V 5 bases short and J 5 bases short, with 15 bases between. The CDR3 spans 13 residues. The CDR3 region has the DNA TGTGCCTGGGTATTCGGGACAATGACTGAAGCTTTCTTT. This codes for CAWVFGTMTEAFF. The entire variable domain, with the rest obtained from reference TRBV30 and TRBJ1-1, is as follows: SQTIHQWPATLVQPVGSPLSLECTVEGTSNPNLYWYRQAAGRGLQLLFYSVGIGQISSEVPQNLSASRPQDRQFILSSKKLLLSDSGFYLCAWVFGTMTEAFFGQGTRLTVV.

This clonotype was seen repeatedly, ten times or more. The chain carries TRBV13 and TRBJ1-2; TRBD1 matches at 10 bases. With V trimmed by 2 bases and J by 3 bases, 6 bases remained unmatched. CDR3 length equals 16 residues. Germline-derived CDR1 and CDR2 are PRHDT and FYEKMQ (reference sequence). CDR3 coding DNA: TGTGCCAGCAGCTTATCCCGGACAGGGGGTTACTATGGCTACACCTTC. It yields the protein CASSLSRTGGYYGYTF.